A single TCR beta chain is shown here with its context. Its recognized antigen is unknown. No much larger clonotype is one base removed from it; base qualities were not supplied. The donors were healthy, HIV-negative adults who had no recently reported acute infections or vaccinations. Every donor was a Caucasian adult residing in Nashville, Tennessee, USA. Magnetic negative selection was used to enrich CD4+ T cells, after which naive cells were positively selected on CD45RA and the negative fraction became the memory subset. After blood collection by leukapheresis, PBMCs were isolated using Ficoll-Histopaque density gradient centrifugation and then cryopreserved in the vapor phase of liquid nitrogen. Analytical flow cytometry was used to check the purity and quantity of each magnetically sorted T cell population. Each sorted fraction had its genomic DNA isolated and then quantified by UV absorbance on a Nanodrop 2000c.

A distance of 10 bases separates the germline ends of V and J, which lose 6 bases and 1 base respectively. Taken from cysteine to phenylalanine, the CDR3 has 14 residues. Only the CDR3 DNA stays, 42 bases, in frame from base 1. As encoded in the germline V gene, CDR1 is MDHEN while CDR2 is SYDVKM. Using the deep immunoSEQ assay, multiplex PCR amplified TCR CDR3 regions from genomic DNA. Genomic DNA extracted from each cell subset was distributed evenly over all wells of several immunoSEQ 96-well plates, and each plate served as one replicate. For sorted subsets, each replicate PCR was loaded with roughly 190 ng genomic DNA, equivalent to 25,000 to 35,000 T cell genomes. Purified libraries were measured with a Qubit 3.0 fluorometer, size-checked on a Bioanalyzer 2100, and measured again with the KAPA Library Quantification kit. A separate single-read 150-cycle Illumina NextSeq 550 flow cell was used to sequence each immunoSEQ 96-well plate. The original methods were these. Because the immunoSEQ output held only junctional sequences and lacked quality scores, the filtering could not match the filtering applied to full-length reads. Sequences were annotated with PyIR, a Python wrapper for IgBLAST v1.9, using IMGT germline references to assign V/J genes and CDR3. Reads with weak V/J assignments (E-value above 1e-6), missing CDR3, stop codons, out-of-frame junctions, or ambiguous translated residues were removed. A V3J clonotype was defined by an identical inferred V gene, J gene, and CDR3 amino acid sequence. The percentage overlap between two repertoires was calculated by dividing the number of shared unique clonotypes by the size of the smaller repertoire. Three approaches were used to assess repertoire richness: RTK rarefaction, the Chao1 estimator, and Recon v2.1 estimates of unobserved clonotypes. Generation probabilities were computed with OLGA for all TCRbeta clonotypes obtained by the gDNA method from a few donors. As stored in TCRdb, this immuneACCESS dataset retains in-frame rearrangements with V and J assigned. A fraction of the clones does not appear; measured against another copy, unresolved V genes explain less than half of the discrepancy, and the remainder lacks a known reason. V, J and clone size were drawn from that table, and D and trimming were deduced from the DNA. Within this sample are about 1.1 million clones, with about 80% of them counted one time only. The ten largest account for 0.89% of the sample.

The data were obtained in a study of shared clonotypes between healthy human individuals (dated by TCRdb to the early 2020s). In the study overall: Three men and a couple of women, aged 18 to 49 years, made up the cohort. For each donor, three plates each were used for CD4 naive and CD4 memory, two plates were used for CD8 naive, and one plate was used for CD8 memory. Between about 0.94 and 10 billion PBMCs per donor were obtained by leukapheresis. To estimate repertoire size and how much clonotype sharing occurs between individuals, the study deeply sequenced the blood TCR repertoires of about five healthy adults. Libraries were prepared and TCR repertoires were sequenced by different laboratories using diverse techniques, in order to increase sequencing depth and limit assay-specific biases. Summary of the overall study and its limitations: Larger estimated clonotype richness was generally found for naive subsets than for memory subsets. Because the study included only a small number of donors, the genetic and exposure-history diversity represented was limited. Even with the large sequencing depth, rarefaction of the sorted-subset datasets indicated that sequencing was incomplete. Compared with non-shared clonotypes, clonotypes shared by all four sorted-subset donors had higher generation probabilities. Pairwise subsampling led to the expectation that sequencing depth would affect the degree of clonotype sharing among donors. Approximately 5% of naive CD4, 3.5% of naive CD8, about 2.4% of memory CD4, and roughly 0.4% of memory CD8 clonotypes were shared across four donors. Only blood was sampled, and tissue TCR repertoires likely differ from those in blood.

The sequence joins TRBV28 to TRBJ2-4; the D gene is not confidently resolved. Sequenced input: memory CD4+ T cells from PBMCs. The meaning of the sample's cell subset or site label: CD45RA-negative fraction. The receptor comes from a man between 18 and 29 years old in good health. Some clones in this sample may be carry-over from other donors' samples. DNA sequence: TGTGCCAGCAGCATTACCGCTGCCAAAAACATTCAGTACTTC. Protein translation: CASSITAAKNIQYF.